Each of the 2 T cell receptor beta chains below was sequenced from the same sample in a study of Ad26.COV2.S vaccination and SARS-CoV-2 variants. Documented treatment: approximately 18 received Ad26.COV2.S at low or high dose, single or two shots; about five received placebo; per-sample allocation not given. Vaccine and placebo recipients were sampled on day 63 after the first injection. Data came from immunoSEQ multiplex PCR; TCRdb stores just in-frame clones and leaves some out. The table records roughly 380,000 clones, roughly 90% of them present only once. Sequenced here: peripheral blood, sampled in a trial of Ad26.COV2.S vaccine versus placebo. All receptors come from a person aged 18-65 years who received the Ad26.COV2.S COVID-19 vaccine or a placebo.

The chain couples TRBV7-2 to TRBJ2-5, with 8 bases that match TRBD2. Germline trimming cut 4 bases from V and 2 bases from J; bases unmatched to any gene: 3. CDR1 is SGHTA, CDR2 FQGNSA, per germline. The CDR3 runs to 14 residues. CDR3 loop: CASSWRGAQETQYF. CDR3 nucleotide sequence: TGTGCCAGCAGCTGGCGGGGGGCGCAAGAGACCCAGTACTTC.

The V and J genes are TRBV5-4 and TRBJ2-6, with TRBD1 matching 9 bases. J was trimmed by 7 bases and V by 0 bases; bases with no gene match: 2. Germline V gene data show CDR1 as SGHNT and CDR2 as YYREEE (reference sequence). CDR3 length: 15 residues. The CDR3 spells CASSLGDRVANVLTF. CDR3 sequence (DNA): TGTGCCAGCAGCTTGGGGGACAGGGTCGCCAACGTCCTGACTTTC.